This TCR beta chain was captured by sequencing in a study of blood T cell repertoires in COVID-19. The overall study: Researchers got acute and convalescent COVID-19 samples from the United States, Italy and Spain. Sample material is recorded as cDNA or gDNA derived from T cells, B-cell-depleted T cells, or PBMCs.

In the original analysis: Estimated nucleated cell counts came from reference gene primer amplification. The assay was immunoSEQ multiplex PCR, and TCRdb's table has in-frame clones only and misses some. That table is the source of V, J and clone size, and D and trimming were worked out from the DNA. This sample yields 70,000 to 100,000 clones, of which about 70% are seen a single time; around 24% belongs to the top ten. This receptor was obtained from a woman aged 60-75 years in a cohort sampled during active or convalescent COVID-19. Sequences were obtained from peripheral blood.

CDR3 coding DNA: TGTGCCAGCAGTTTACTACAGGGGAATAGGGAAAAACTGTTTTTT. It codes for CASSLLQGNREKLFF. The chain carries TRBV28 and TRBJ1-4, with TRBD1 identical over 7 bases. J was trimmed by 8 bases and V by 2 bases; bases with no gene match: 8. The germline gives CDR1 MDHEN, CDR2 SYDVKM. The CDR3 runs 15 residues. Using reference TRBV28 and TRBJ1-4 for the parts outside the CDR3, the full variable domain is DVKVTQSSRYLVKRTGEKVFLECVQDMDHENMFWYRQDPGLGLRLIYFSYDVKMKEKGDIPEGYSVSREKKERFSLILESASTNQTSMYLCASSLLQGNREKLFFGSGTQLSVL.